This entry concerns a single T cell receptor (beta chain). The clone's antigen remains unknown. Per-base qualities were not stored, and no clone one base away is much larger. From V the trimming removes 4 bases and from J it removes 5 bases, while the gene matches leave 8 bases of the junction unaccounted for. Reading the germline V gene gives CDR1 SQVTM and CDR2 ANQGSEA. The CDR3 spans 13 residues, from the cysteine through the phenylalanine. The entry retains the CDR3 DNA only, 39 bases that are in frame from base 1. This entry is derived from a study of T cell changes during pregnancy in multiple sclerosis (dated by TCRdb to about 2019). For the wider study: Changes in the T cell repertoire over the course of pregnancy were examined in this study in women with multiple sclerosis.

Libraries were built with the immunoSEQ multiplex PCR assay. TCRdb holds this immuneACCESS table with in-frame rearrangements only. Some clones are missing; in checked studies, unresolved V genes explain under half, and the rest has no known cause. Across this sample there are fewer than 85,000 clones, with just under 95% seen only once. Just under 2% of the sample is in the top ten clones. The TCR sequence derives from a female donor with multiple sclerosis, enrolled in a pregnancy study. Recombination linked TRBV29-1 to TRBJ2-7, with 7 middle bases fitting TRBD2. The specimen comprised peripheral blood, sampled in the second trimester of pregnancy. The DNA sequence reads TGCAGCGTTGGGAGCGGGGAGGACCACGAGCAGTACTTC. This gives the protein CSVGSGEDHEQYF.